This passage covers 17 T cell receptor beta chains from one sample sequenced in a study of CD8 T cells in ankylosing spondylitis. These TCRs are of unknown antigen specificity. Whole-study findings and limits: Within ankylosing spondylitis blood, a TCR beta motif made up of roughly eight highly homologous variants appeared to be characteristic.

TCRdb fed the 5' RACE reads into MiXCR, producing one record per CDR3 protein. The sample includes 500,000 or so distinct CDR3 sequences, approximately 5.3% seen only once; the top ten take around 3.5%. The specimen sequenced was blood, either unsorted or a sorted T cell fraction (not recorded which). The source of these receptors is a male donor with ankylosing spondylitis.

In this sample, this clonotype turned up many times. The chain carries TRBV5-5 and TRBJ2-5; TRBD2 might be the D (5 bases). The CDR3 runs to 17 residues. The germline V and J ends were trimmed by 7 bases and 7 bases, with 29 bases remaining between them. The germline V gene has CDR1 SGHKS and CDR2 YYEKEE (reference sequence). CDR3: CASDSWPETDGMPTQYF. DNA for the CDR3: TGTGCCAGCGACTCCTGGCCCGAAACAGACGGGATGCCGACCCAGTACTTC.

This clonotype was recorded many times. This rearrangement joins TRBV20-1 to TRBJ1-3; no clear D gene. CDR3 length: 14 amino acids. The germline CDR1 and CDR2 sequences are DFQATT and SNEGSKA (reference sequence). V shed 3 bases and J shed 0 bases, with 9 bases lying between them. Here the CDR3 reads CSASPPLSGNTIYF. CDR3 nucleotide sequence: TGCAGTGCTAGCCCCCCCCTCTCTGGAAACACCATATATTTT.

This clonotype appeared many times. V usage is TRBV20-1 and J usage is TRBJ2-7, with 9 bases that match TRBD1. Unmatched junction bases numbered 8, after V lost 6 bases and J lost 2 bases. This CDR3 spans 14 amino acids. Germline V gives CDR1 DFQATT, CDR2 SNEGSKA (reference sequence). This CDR3 is CSATGTGFAYEQYF. The CDR3 DNA reads as TGCAGTGCAACCGGGACAGGGTTCGCCTACGAGCAGTACTTC.

The rearrangement links TRBV3-1 to TRBJ2-5; D is unresolved. V lost 3 bases, J lost 2 bases, and 7 bases lay in between. The germline CDR1 and CDR2 sequences are LGHDT and YNNKEL (reference sequence). There are 13 residues in the CDR3. CDR3 region: CASSQTYQETQYF. In nucleotides, the CDR3 is TGTGCCAGCAGCCAGACTTATCAAGAGACCCAGTACTTC.

The sample holds a few counts of this clonotype. J is TRBJ1-1 and V is TRBV29-1, with D possibly matching TRBD1 (6 bases). The germline CDR1 and CDR2 sequences are SQVTM and ANQGSEA. CDR3 size: 13 residues. With 7 bases removed from V and 11 bases from J, the gap between germline ends came to 23 bases. Here the CDR3 reads CSGSTGQGGVAFF. CDR3 DNA sequence: TGCAGCGGTTCGACGGGGCAAGGGGGGGTTGCTTTCTTT.

This clonotype was recorded many times. The CDR3 loop reads CSARLASGRTDTQYF. The CDR3 DNA is TGCAGTGCTAGATTGGCTAGCGGGAGGACAGATACGCAGTATTTT. The V gene is TRBV20-1, the J gene TRBJ2-3; 11 nucleotides match TRBD2. Trimming took 2 bases from V and 3 from J; bases not matched to a gene: 4. The CDR3 loop spans 15 amino acids. Germline CDR1 reads DFQATT; CDR2 reads SNEGSKA (reference sequence).

This clonotype was detected ten times or more. This rearrangement joins TRBV20-1 to TRBJ2-3; TRBD2 agrees at 10 bases. V gave up 6 bases and J gave up 2 bases; unmatched junction bases: 5. This CDR3 region has 14 residues. Looked up from germline, CDR1 is DFQATT and CDR2 is SNEGSKA (reference sequence). CDR3 in amino acids: CSALAGVITDTQYF. The CDR3 DNA follows: TGCAGTGCCCTAGCGGGAGTTATCACAGATACGCAGTATTTT.

At least ten counts were recorded for this clonotype. The rearrangement joins TRBV15 to TRBJ2-7, with 12 nucleotides matching TRBD1. V gave up 4 bases and J gave up 7 bases; unmatched junction bases: 11. Germline loops: CDR1 LNHNV, CDR2 YYDKDF (reference sequence). CDR3 length equals 16 residues. CDR3 DNA: TGTGCCACCAGCATTATTCCCGGGACAGGGGGCAGGGAGCAGTACTTC. As protein: CATSIIPGTGGREQYF.

Ten or more counts support this clonotype. V is TRBV7-8 and J is TRBJ1-5, with TRBD1 matching over 9 bases. The germline gives CDR1 SGHVS, CDR2 FQNEAQ. V lost 5 bases, J lost 4 bases, and 12 bases stayed unmatched. This CDR3 region has 17 residues. CDR3 protein: CASSAMKGQGRNQPQHF. CDR3 coding DNA: TGTGCCAGCAGCGCCATGAAGGGACAGGGACGAAATCAGCCCCAGCATTTT.

This clonotype was detected many times. This chain links TRBV12-3 or TRBV12-4 with TRBJ2-7; 9 bases are shared with TRBD1. V lost 7 bases, J lost 5 bases, and 9 bases stayed unmatched. The CDR3 has 14 residues. CDR3 in amino acids: CASTLGQGMDEQYF. The CDR3 nucleotides read TGTGCCAGCACCCTCGGACAGGGGATGGACGAGCAGTACTTC.

This clonotype was recorded many times. The chain is built from TRBV4-3 and TRBJ2-6; the match to TRBD1 covers 10 bases. Germline assignment: CDR1 LGHNA and CDR2 YSLEER. The CDR3 extends over 19 amino acids. V trimming: 4 bases; J trimming: 2 bases; junction bases outside the gene matches: 11. The CDR3 DNA follows: TGCGCCAGCAGCCGAGGAGGGACAGGGGCCCGTCCTGGGGCCAACGTCCTGACTTTC. Its translation: CASSRGGTGARPGANVLTF.

At least ten counts were recorded for this clonotype. The chain employs TRBV15 and TRBJ2-3, with a weak D call TRBD1 (5 bases). The V end was cut by 2 bases, the J end by 2 bases, with 14 bases between. The CDR3 is 16 residues long. Germline V gene sequence: CDR1 LNHNV, CDR2 YYDKDF (reference sequence). CDR3 region: CATSRQGAVITDTQYF. In DNA form, the CDR3 reads TGTGCCACCAGCAGACAAGGGGCAGTCATCACAGATACGCAGTATTTT.

This clonotype was counted ten times or more. The CDR3: CASSTGRSSGNTIYF. In DNA form, the CDR3 reads TGCGCCAGCAGCACGGGACGGAGCTCTGGAAACACCATATATTTT. V and J are TRBV5-1 and TRBJ1-3; a possible D gene is TRBD1 (5 bases). The CDR3 runs 15 residues. Germline CDR1 and CDR2: SGHRS and YFSETQ. Trimming took off 4 bases at V and 0 bases at J, with 11 bases between the two ends.

There are many counts of this clonotype. CDR3 amino acids: CASSFGLGADTQYF. For the CDR3, the DNA is TGTGCCAGCAGCTTTGGGTTAGGGGCTGATACGCAGTATTTT. The genes are TRBV7-2 and TRBJ2-3, with a tentative D call TRBD1 (5 bases). V lost 3 bases, J lost 6 bases, and 13 bases lay in between. The CDR3 contains 14 residues. The germline gives CDR1 SGHTA, CDR2 FQGNSA.

The table lists this clonotype with a few counts. The chain carries TRBV28 and TRBJ2-7, with 13 bases matching TRBD2. The CDR3 sequence is 17 residues long. Germline CDR1 is MDHEN and CDR2 is SYDVKM. V trimming: 7 bases; J trimming: 3 bases; junction bases outside the gene matches: 12. CDR3 protein: CASISSGLAGEGYEQYF. The CDR3 region has the DNA TGTGCCAGCATCTCCTCAGGACTAGCGGGAGAAGGCTACGAGCAGTACTTC.

The chain combines TRBV20-1 with TRBJ1-1; D is uncertain. Trimming left V 4 bases short and J 6 bases short, with 9 bases between. The CDR3 length is 11 residues. Germline CDR1 reads DFQATT; CDR2 reads SNEGSKA (reference sequence). The CDR3 DNA is TGCAGTGCTATAGTTTTAGCTGAAGCTTTCTTT. Translating it yields CSAIVLAEAFF.

This clonotype was found many times. The chain has TRBV12-3 or TRBV12-4 and TRBJ1-2; weak D call: TRBD1 (6 bases). V dropped 3 bases and J dropped 7 bases, with 12 bases sitting between them. The CDR3 spans 13 residues. CDR3 in amino acids: CASSFQGNVGYTF. As DNA, the CDR3 is TGTGCCAGCAGTTTTCAGGGGAATGTTGGCTACACCTTC.